Listed below are T cell receptor beta chains from one sample, sequenced in a study of blood T cell repertoires in COVID-19. Sequencing used immunoSEQ multiplex PCR; TCRdb keeps in-frame clones, though not all of them. The sample includes a few hundred thousand clones, roughly 92% seen only once; the top ten take 0.7% to 0.95%. Material: PBMCs or T cells enriched from blood (not recorded which). These receptors were obtained from a woman in her thirties or forties who had been exposed to COVID-19. CDR3s include the opening cysteine and the closing phenylalanine or tryptophan. Each record gives: clone size, J gene, V gene, D gene, CDR3 protein, CDR3 DNA. The D gene is left open where the match is weak. The size entry is marked missing in some rows and otherwise reads once, few, many or a size class.

abundance: .; j_gene: TRBJ2-1; v_gene: TRBV7-9; d_gene: .; CDR3aa: CASSPVQGNNEQFF; CDR3nt: TGTGCCAGCAGCCCGGTTCAGGGAAACAATGAGCAGTTCTTC
abundance: .; j_gene: TRBJ1-1; v_gene: TRBV30; d_gene: .; CDR3aa: CAWTRGPNTEAFF; CDR3nt: TGTGCCTGGACCAGGGGACCGAACACTGAAGCTTTCTTT
abundance: .; j_gene: TRBJ2-1; v_gene: TRBV12-5; d_gene: TRBD1; CDR3aa: CASGWDSNEQFF; CDR3nt: TGTGCTAGTGGGTGGGACAGCAATGAGCAGTTCTTC
abundance: .; j_gene: TRBJ1-1; v_gene: TRBV7-9; d_gene: TRBD1; CDR3aa: CASSPSGRDRDTEAFF; CDR3nt: TGTGCCAGCAGCCCGTCGGGGCGGGACAGGGACACTGAAGCTTTCTTT
abundance: .; j_gene: TRBJ1-1; v_gene: TRBV3-1/TRBV3-2; d_gene: TRBD1; CDR3aa: CASSQVRQGRSRNTEAFF; CDR3nt: TGTGCCAGCAGCCAAGTGCGACAGGGTCGTTCTAGGAACACTGAAGCTTTCTTT
abundance: .; j_gene: TRBJ2-3; v_gene: TRBV3-1/TRBV3-2; d_gene: .; CDR3aa: CASSQEWGADTQYF; CDR3nt: TGTGCCAGCAGCCAAGAATGGGGGGCAGATACGCAGTATTTT
abundance: .; j_gene: TRBJ2-7; v_gene: TRBV10-2; d_gene: TRBD1; CDR3aa: CASSRGSRYEQYF; CDR3nt: TGCGCCAGCAGCAGGGGGAGTCGGTACGAGCAGTACTTC
abundance: .; j_gene: TRBJ2-7; v_gene: TRBV27; d_gene: .; CDR3aa: CASRRADYSYEQYF; CDR3nt: TGTGCCAGCAGGCGTGCGGATTATTCCTACGAGCAGTACTTC
abundance: .; j_gene: TRBJ2-1; v_gene: TRBV11-3; d_gene: .; CDR3aa: CASTLRERSYNEQFF; CDR3nt: TGTGCCAGCACCCTACGGGAGAGGTCCTACAATGAGCAGTTCTTC
abundance: .; j_gene: TRBJ1-2; v_gene: TRBV19; d_gene: .; CDR3aa: CASKNSGLLLPNYGYTF; CDR3nt: TGTGCCAGTAAGAATAGCGGCCTTCTCCTCCCTAACTATGGCTACACCTTC
abundance: .; j_gene: TRBJ2-3; v_gene: TRBV7-3; d_gene: TRBD2; CDR3aa: CASSLRPSGGLADTQYF; CDR3nt: TGTGCCAGCAGCTTAAGGCCCAGCGGGGGGCTGGCAGATACGCAGTATTTT
abundance: .; j_gene: TRBJ2-7; v_gene: TRBV12-3/TRBV12-4; d_gene: TRBD2; CDR3aa: CASSFGTSGSQYF; CDR3nt: TGTGCCAGCAGTTTCGGGACTAGCGGGAGTCAGTACTTC
abundance: few; j_gene: TRBJ2-7; v_gene: TRBV19; d_gene: TRBD1; CDR3aa: CASSPWDRSYEQYF; CDR3nt: TGTGCCAGTAGTCCCTGGGACAGGAGCTACGAGCAGTACTTC
abundance: .; j_gene: TRBJ1-1; v_gene: TRBV5-1; d_gene: .; CDR3aa: CASSGTGTGTEAFF; CDR3nt: TGCGCCAGCAGCGGTACAGGGACCGGCACTGAAGCTTTCTTT
abundance: .; j_gene: TRBJ2-1; v_gene: TRBV7-2; d_gene: .; CDR3aa: CASSLGVASNEQFF; CDR3nt: TGTGCCAGCAGCTTAGGGGTAGCGAGCAATGAGCAGTTCTTC
abundance: once; j_gene: TRBJ1-1; v_gene: TRBV6-6; d_gene: .; CDR3aa: CASSYPPLGQNTEAFF; CDR3nt: TGTGCCAGCAGCTATCCGCCGTTGGGCCAAAACACTGAAGCTTTCTTT
abundance: .; j_gene: TRBJ1-1; v_gene: TRBV12-3/TRBV12-4; d_gene: TRBD1; CDR3aa: CASSSTGERAFF; CDR3nt: TGTGCCAGCAGTTCCACAGGGGAAAGAGCTTTCTTT
abundance: .; j_gene: TRBJ1-6; v_gene: TRBV12-3/TRBV12-4; d_gene: TRBD1; CDR3aa: CASRTGRNSPLHF; CDR3nt: TGTGCCAGCAGGACAGGGAGAAATTCACCCCTCCACTTT
abundance: .; j_gene: TRBJ2-7; v_gene: TRBV6-5; d_gene: TRBD1; CDR3aa: CASSYPTRTGADEQYF; CDR3nt: TGTGCCAGCAGTTACCCGACCCGGACAGGGGCGGACGAGCAGTACTTC
abundance: .; j_gene: TRBJ2-7; v_gene: TRBV3-1/TRBV3-2; d_gene: .; CDR3aa: CASSQNRDFCYEQYF; CDR3nt: TGTGCCAGCAGCCAAAACAGGGATTTCTGCTACGAGCAGTACTTC
abundance: .; j_gene: TRBJ2-1; v_gene: TRBV6-5; d_gene: .; CDR3aa: CASSYTQRGREQFF; CDR3nt: TGTGCCAGCAGTTACACGCAAAGGGGCCGGGAGCAGTTCTTC
abundance: .; j_gene: TRBJ1-2; v_gene: TRBV5-6; d_gene: TRBD1; CDR3aa: CASTLSGTGAYGYTF; CDR3nt: TGTGCCAGCACCCTTTCCGGGACAGGGGCTTATGGCTACACCTTC
abundance: .; j_gene: TRBJ2-1; v_gene: TRBV5-1; d_gene: .; CDR3aa: CASSSTGFSYNEQFF; CDR3nt: TGCGCCAGCAGTTCCACAGGATTCTCCTACAATGAGCAGTTCTTC
abundance: once; j_gene: TRBJ1-1; v_gene: TRBV7-2; d_gene: TRBD1; CDR3aa: CASSLVRGLGLNTEAFF; CDR3nt: TGTGCCAGCAGCTTAGTTAGGGGGCTCGGACTGAACACTGAAGCTTTCTTT
abundance: .; j_gene: TRBJ2-1; v_gene: TRBV7-3; d_gene: .; CDR3aa: CASSPGGSGYNEQFF; CDR3nt: TGTGCCAGCAGCCCTGGGGGTAGCGGTTACAATGAGCAGTTCTTC